A selection of T cell receptor beta chains follows, all from one sample in a study of T cells in Graves' hyperthyroidism and ophthalmopathy. TCRdb used MiXCR to reprocess the multiplex PCR reads, holding one entry per CDR3 protein. The sample contains 250,000 to 300,000 distinct CDR3 sequences, more than 14% of which appear only once. The sequenced material came from blood. These receptors came from a middle-aged woman with Graves' hyperthyroidism that later progressed to Graves' ophthalmopathy. Both conserved end residues are part of each CDR3. Each record gives: J gene, clone size, V gene, CDR3 length, D gene, CDR3 protein, CDR3 DNA. D genes are given only for firm matches. Clone size appears in some rows only: once, few, many, or a class for an expanded clone.

J gene: TRBJ1-3; clone size: many; V gene: TRBV28; CDR3 length: 15; D gene: -; CDR3 protein: CASSFSRRLGNTIYF; CDR3 DNA: TGTGCCAGCAGTTTCTCCAGGCGACTTGGAAACACCATATATTTT
J gene: TRBJ1-1; clone size: many; V gene: TRBV5-1; CDR3 length: 15; D gene: -; CDR3 protein: CASSLPGQPNTEAFF; CDR3 DNA: TGCGCCAGCAGCTTACCCGGACAGCCGAACACTGAAGCTTTCTTT
J gene: TRBJ1-6; clone size: -; V gene: TRBV6-1; CDR3 length: 12; D gene: -; CDR3 protein: CASSQGFSPLHF; CDR3 DNA: TGTGCCAGCAGCCAGGGATTTTCACCCCTCCACTTT
J gene: TRBJ1-2; clone size: -; V gene: TRBV28; CDR3 length: 14; D gene: -; CDR3 protein: CASSPRWAGTGYTF; CDR3 DNA: TGTGCCAGCAGTCCCCGGTGGGCGGGCACGGGCTACACCTTC
J gene: TRBJ1-1; clone size: many; V gene: TRBV19; CDR3 length: 17; D gene: TRBD1; CDR3 protein: CASSIYDRDSINTEAFF; CDR3 DNA: TGTGCCAGTAGTATTTACGACCGGGACAGCATAAACACTGAAGCTTTCTTT
J gene: TRBJ1-2; clone size: many; V gene: TRBV19; CDR3 length: 12; D gene: -; CDR3 protein: CASNRGNYGYTF; CDR3 DNA: TGTGCCAGTAACCGGGGCAACTATGGCTACACCTTC
J gene: TRBJ1-2; clone size: -; V gene: TRBV5-1; CDR3 length: 13; D gene: -; CDR3 protein: CASSLTVPYGYTF; CDR3 DNA: TGCGCCAGCAGCCTCACGGTCCCCTATGGCTACACCTTC
J gene: TRBJ1-3; clone size: -; V gene: TRBV5-1; CDR3 length: 16; D gene: TRBD1; CDR3 protein: CASSLIGQGSGNTIYF; CDR3 DNA: TGCGCCAGCAGCTTAATCGGACAGGGGTCTGGAAACACCATATATTTT
J gene: TRBJ2-6; clone size: many; V gene: TRBV28; CDR3 length: 15; D gene: -; CDR3 protein: CASSPPGPGANVLTF; CDR3 DNA: TGTGCCAGCAGTCCTCCGGGGCCTGGGGCCAACGTCCTGACTTTC
J gene: TRBJ2-7; clone size: many; V gene: TRBV5-1; CDR3 length: 14; D gene: TRBD1; CDR3 protein: CASSRTGGKYEQYF; CDR3 DNA: TGCGCCAGCAGCCGGACAGGGGGAAAATACGAGCAGTACTTC
J gene: TRBJ2-7; clone size: many; V gene: TRBV6-2/TRBV6-3; CDR3 length: 14; D gene: TRBD1; CDR3 protein: CASSQTGSSREQYF; CDR3 DNA: TGTGCCAGCAGCCAGACAGGGAGCTCGCGGGAGCAGTACTTC
J gene: TRBJ2-5; clone size: many; V gene: TRBV28; CDR3 length: 13; D gene: TRBD2; CDR3 protein: CASSLAGGETQYF; CDR3 DNA: TGTGCCAGCAGTCTAGCGGGAGGAGAGACCCAGTACTTC
J gene: TRBJ2-1; clone size: -; V gene: TRBV20-1; CDR3 length: 14; D gene: -; CDR3 protein: CSALWGSPPEEQFF; CDR3 DNA: TGCAGTGCTCTTTGGGGGAGCCCTCCGGAAGAGCAGTTCTTC
J gene: TRBJ2-1; clone size: many; V gene: TRBV7-2; CDR3 length: 17; D gene: -; CDR3 protein: CASSLALQTLLATKQFF; CDR3 DNA: TGTGCCAGCAGCTTAGCGCTTCAGACTCTACTAGCCACGAAGCAGTTCTTC
J gene: TRBJ2-2; clone size: -; V gene: TRBV15; CDR3 length: 15; D gene: -; CDR3 protein: CATSGERANTGELFF; CDR3 DNA: TGTGCCACCTCAGGAGAAAGGGCGAACACCGGGGAGCTGTTTTTT
J gene: TRBJ1-4; clone size: many; V gene: TRBV2; CDR3 length: 14; D gene: -; CDR3 protein: CASSDHRPNEKLFF; CDR3 DNA: TGTGCCAGCAGTGATCACAGGCCAAATGAAAAACTGTTTTTT
J gene: TRBJ2-5; clone size: many; V gene: TRBV28; CDR3 length: 16; D gene: TRBD2; CDR3 protein: CASSFSDAGGQETQYF; CDR3 DNA: TGTGCCAGCAGTTTCAGCGACGCGGGAGGGCAAGAGACCCAGTACTTC
J gene: TRBJ1-3; clone size: many; V gene: TRBV3-1; CDR3 length: 15; D gene: TRBD1; CDR3 protein: CASSVGQGLGNTIYF; CDR3 DNA: TGTGCCAGCAGCGTGGGACAGGGACTAGGAAACACCATATATTTT
J gene: TRBJ2-5; clone size: many; V gene: TRBV2; CDR3 length: 10; D gene: -; CDR3 protein: CASWEETQYF; CDR3 DNA: TGTGCCAGCTGGGAAGAGACCCAGTACTTC
J gene: TRBJ2-1; clone size: -; V gene: TRBV2; CDR3 length: 16; D gene: TRBD2; CDR3 protein: CASTFLTSGSLDEQFF; CDR3 DNA: TGTGCCAGCACCTTTTTGACTAGCGGGAGTTTGGATGAGCAGTTCTTC
J gene: TRBJ2-7; clone size: -; V gene: TRBV3-1; CDR3 length: 15; D gene: TRBD1; CDR3 protein: CASGQEPGTDYEQYF; CDR3 DNA: TGTGCCAGCGGCCAAGAACCCGGGACAGACTACGAGCAGTACTTC
J gene: TRBJ2-3; clone size: few; V gene: TRBV5-1; CDR3 length: 16; D gene: -; CDR3 protein: CASSLGLQYRTDTQYF; CDR3 DNA: TGCGCCAGCAGCTTGGGGCTACAATATCGCACAGATACGCAGTATTTT
J gene: TRBJ2-1; clone size: many; V gene: TRBV29-1; CDR3 length: 11; D gene: -; CDR3 protein: CSGGDGTEQFF; CDR3 DNA: TGCAGTGGGGGCGATGGGACTGAGCAGTTCTTC
J gene: TRBJ1-4; clone size: many; V gene: TRBV9; CDR3 length: 15; D gene: -; CDR3 protein: CASSPEDRLNEKLFF; CDR3 DNA: TGTGCCAGCAGCCCGGAGGACAGACTCAATGAAAAACTGTTTTTT
J gene: TRBJ1-5; clone size: few; V gene: TRBV20-1; CDR3 length: 14; D gene: -; CDR3 protein: CSAGGRGLNQPQHF; CDR3 DNA: TGCAGTGCCGGCGGTAGGGGCCTCAATCAGCCCCAGCATTTT
J gene: TRBJ1-2; clone size: -; V gene: TRBV2; CDR3 length: 15; D gene: -; CDR3 protein: CASSLPGTAITGYTF; CDR3 DNA: TGTGCCAGCAGCTTGCCTGGGACGGCGATAACTGGCTACACCTTC
J gene: TRBJ2-1; clone size: many; V gene: TRBV20-1; CDR3 length: 14; D gene: -; CDR3 protein: CSATNWRAYNEQFF; CDR3 DNA: TGCAGTGCTACCAATTGGAGGGCCTACAATGAGCAGTTCTTC
J gene: TRBJ2-7; clone size: many; V gene: TRBV29-1; CDR3 length: 15; D gene: TRBD2; CDR3 protein: CSVEGSGRAGDEQYF; CDR3 DNA: TGCAGCGTTGAAGGTAGCGGGAGGGCCGGTGACGAGCAGTACTTC
J gene: TRBJ2-7; clone size: many; V gene: TRBV2; CDR3 length: 14; D gene: TRBD2; CDR3 protein: CASLGLAGRYEQYF; CDR3 DNA: TGTGCCAGCTTGGGACTAGCGGGACGGTACGAGCAGTACTTC
J gene: TRBJ2-5; clone size: many; V gene: TRBV24-1; CDR3 length: 15; D gene: TRBD1; CDR3 protein: CATSDLRDRQETQYF; CDR3 DNA: TGTGCCACCAGTGATCTCCGGGACAGACAAGAGACCCAGTACTTC
J gene: TRBJ1-3; clone size: -; V gene: TRBV5-1; CDR3 length: 16; D gene: -; CDR3 protein: CASSAPGRNSGNTIYF; CDR3 DNA: TGCGCAAGCAGCGCACCGGGACGGAACTCTGGAAACACCATATATTTT
J gene: TRBJ2-7; clone size: many; V gene: TRBV28; CDR3 length: 15; D gene: TRBD1; CDR3 protein: CASSLRDRGPYEQYF; CDR3 DNA: TGTGCCAGCAGTCTAAGGGACAGGGGTCCCTACGAGCAGTACTTC
J gene: TRBJ2-1; clone size: many; V gene: TRBV29-1; CDR3 length: 15; D gene: -; CDR3 protein: CSLAGAEETYNEQFF; CDR3 DNA: TGCAGCTTAGCCGGAGCCGAAGAAACCTACAATGAGCAGTTCTTC
J gene: TRBJ1-1; clone size: -; V gene: TRBV7-2; CDR3 length: 15; D gene: TRBD1; CDR3 protein: CASSLEGQRNTEAFF; CDR3 DNA: TGTGCCAGCAGCTTAGAGGGACAGCGGAACACTGAAGCTTTCTTT
J gene: TRBJ2-2; clone size: many; V gene: TRBV6-4; CDR3 length: 16; D gene: -; CDR3 protein: CASSDSRDSHTGELFF; CDR3 DNA: TGTGCCAGCAGTGACTCCCGGGACTCTCACACCGGGGAGCTGTTTTTT
J gene: TRBJ2-7; clone size: many; V gene: TRBV27; CDR3 length: 15; D gene: -; CDR3 protein: CASSLLPGVSYEQYF; CDR3 DNA: TGTGCCAGCAGTTTACTCCCGGGGGTCTCCTACGAGCAGTACTTC
J gene: TRBJ2-1; clone size: many; V gene: TRBV6-5; CDR3 length: 14; D gene: -; CDR3 protein: CASSYLGGLNEQFF; CDR3 DNA: TGTGCCAGCAGTTACCTCGGCGGTCTTAATGAGCAGTTCTTC
J gene: TRBJ2-5; clone size: -; V gene: TRBV29-1; CDR3 length: 14; D gene: -; CDR3 protein: CSASGGDSGETQYF; CDR3 DNA: TGCAGCGCCTCAGGGGGGGATTCGGGAGAGACCCAGTACTTC
J gene: TRBJ2-1; clone size: -; V gene: TRBV15; CDR3 length: 17; D gene: -; CDR3 protein: CATSSHRPGTSYNEQFF; CDR3 DNA: TGTGCCACCAGCAGTCACAGACCCGGGACCTCCTACAATGAGCAGTTCTTC
J gene: TRBJ2-2; clone size: many; V gene: TRBV20-1; CDR3 length: 15; D gene: -; CDR3 protein: CSARDQGLYTGELFF; CDR3 DNA: TGCAGTGCTAGAGATCAGGGTTTGTACACCGGGGAGCTGTTTTTT
J gene: TRBJ1-2; clone size: -; V gene: TRBV28; CDR3 length: 14; D gene: -; CDR3 protein: CASSFNSPHYGYTF; CDR3 DNA: TGTGCCAGCAGTTTTAACAGCCCGCACTATGGCTACACCTTC
J gene: TRBJ2-7; clone size: many; V gene: TRBV24-1; CDR3 length: 13; D gene: -; CDR3 protein: CATSAAGSYEQYF; CDR3 DNA: TGTGCCACCAGTGCTGCCGGATCCTACGAGCAGTACTTC
J gene: TRBJ2-1; clone size: -; V gene: TRBV14; CDR3 length: 19; D gene: TRBD2; CDR3 protein: CASSGPGLAGPGAYNEQFF; CDR3 DNA: TGTGCCAGCAGCGGCCCGGGACTAGCGGGACCTGGAGCCTACAATGAGCAGTTCTTC
J gene: TRBJ2-4; clone size: many; V gene: TRBV3-1; CDR3 length: 14; D gene: -; CDR3 protein: CASSQAGSKNIQYF; CDR3 DNA: TGTGCCAGCAGCCAAGCAGGGTCCAAAAACATTCAGTACTTC
J gene: TRBJ2-5; clone size: -; V gene: TRBV19; CDR3 length: 12; D gene: TRBD1; CDR3 protein: CATRDSQETQYF; CDR3 DNA: TGTGCCACCCGGGACAGCCAAGAGACCCAGTACTTC
J gene: TRBJ2-1; clone size: -; V gene: TRBV5-6; CDR3 length: 14; D gene: -; CDR3 protein: CASSTRGPYNEQSF; CDR3 DNA: TGTGCCAGCAGCACCCGGGGGCCCTACAATGAGCAGTCCTTC